These 26 T cell receptor delta chains share one sample of origin, sequenced in a study of γδ T cells in repeated Plasmodium falciparum infection. TCRdb re-called the multiplex PCR reads via CATT. The table lists around 89,000 delta-chain clones, about 1.5% of them singletons. Vgamma9/Vdelta2+ and Vdelta2-negative gammadelta T cells were flow-sorted from PBMC for bulk sequencing. Sequencing used gamma-delta T cells from blood. Receptors were obtained from a pool of human donors (malaria-infected and uninfected, not separated).

Concerning this clone itself: The translation of this DNA and the TCRdb protein of a much larger clone differ at residue 18, probably owing to a read error; the protein shown here is translated from the DNA. There is no J gene call, but TRDV1 is given as the V gene; the table's D call, TRDD3, was not checked against the DNA. This CDR3 spans 19 amino acids. The germline gives CDR1 TSWWSYY, CDR2 QGS. The CDR3 nucleotides are TGTGCTCTTGGGGAAGGTCGGATCTGGGGGATACGGTACACCGATAAACTCACCTTT. As protein: CALGEGRIWGIRYTDKLTF.

A note on this clone: This DNA's translation differs at residue 7 from TCRdb's protein, which comes from a much larger clone; a read error is likely, and the protein shown is translated from the DNA. The chain links TRDV1 to TRDJ1; weak D call: TRDD1 (5 bases). Germline matching of the DNA provided the J gene here, since TCRdb leaves it blank. The ends were cut back, 8 bases at V and 1 base at J, with 20 bases in the middle. CDR1 and CDR2 (germline): TSWWSYY, QGS. CDR3 size: 16 residues. The CDR3 reads CALRKWEIYGTDKLIF. The CDR3 region has the DNA TGTGCTCTTAGGAAATGGGAGATTTATGGCACCGATAAACTCATCTTT.

Concerning this clone itself: TCRdb shows a much larger clone's protein in place of this DNA's translation, and the two differ at residue 16, likely through a read error; the protein shown is translated from the DNA. The rearrangement joins TRDV1 to TRDJ1; perhaps TRDD3 as D (8 bases). Here the J gene came from matching the DNA to germline, since TCRdb omits it. V gave up 0 bases and J gave up 1 base, with 30 bases separating them. The CDR3 is 22 residues long. The germline V gene encodes CDR1 TSWWSYY and CDR2 QGS. Here the CDR3 reads CALGELGFLRTSTWGSTDKLIF. The CDR3 DNA sequence: TGTGCTCTTGGGGAACTAGGGTTCCTACGGACTTCAACCTGGGGGAGCACCGATAAACTCATCTTT.

This clone came up a few times. A single base is all that separates this from a far larger clone, so a read error is likely. This sample also contains other DNA sequences that code for the same CDR3. CDR3 loop: CALGEGVPPVNWGIRDTDKLIF. As DNA, the CDR3 is TGTGCTCTCGGGGAGGGTGTTCCTCCCGTCAACTGGGGGATACGGGACACCGATAAACTCATCTTT. V gene TRDV1 combines with J gene TRDJ1; 13 bases map to TRDD3. The CDR3 spans 22 residues. From germline, CDR1 is TSWWSYY and CDR2 QGS.

On this clone: TCRdb's listed protein matches a much larger clone and diverges from this DNA's translation at residue 7, likely through a read error; the protein shown comes from the DNA. The rearrangement links TRDV1 to TRDJ1, with a tentative D call TRDD2 (5 bases). The CDR3 is made up of 14 amino acids. V shed 4 bases and J shed 7 bases, with 16 bases lying between them. The germline V gene encodes CDR1 TSWWSYY and CDR2 QGS. Here the CDR3 DNA reads TGTGCTCTTGGGGTTCCTCCTCCAGCGGCTAAACTCATCTTT. This codes for CALGVPPPAAKLIF.

This clone was counted between two and nine times. TCRdb's protein for this DNA is that of a much larger clone and differs from the translation at residue 14, likely a read error; the protein shown is the DNA translation. The rearrangement joins TRDV1 to TRDJ1; 10 bases match TRDD3. Germline V gene sequence: CDR1 TSWWSYY, CDR2 QGS. The CDR3 totals 18 residues. Here the CDR3 DNA reads TGTGCTCTTGGGAGACCTTCAGTACTGGGGGATTACACCGGTAAACTCATCTTT. Translated, it gives CALGRPSVLGDYTGKLIF.

This clone showed up just a few times. This chain links TRDV1 with TRDJ1; 13 positions agree with TRDD3. The V gene end was trimmed by 4 bases and the J gene end by 7 bases; junction bases not matched to a gene: 27. CDR1 is TSWWSYY and CDR2 is QGS in the germline V gene. This CDR3 contains 22 residues. CDR3 amino acids: CALGVKGLPRTGGYAKSGKLIF. The CDR3 DNA sequence: TGTGCTCTTGGGGTTAAGGGGCTCCCCAGAACTGGGGGATACGCTAAATCCGGTAAACTCATCTTT.

A note on this clone: With only one base between it and a far larger clone, this is likely a read error. The V gene reported is TRDV1; the J gene is uncalled; no DNA check was done on the table's D call, TRDD3. Per the germline V gene, CDR1 is TSWWSYY and CDR2 is QGS. The length of the CDR3 is 21 residues. The CDR3 DNA sequence: TGTGCTCTTGGGGAACTTGGGGCCTACGTACTGGGGGATAACCACACCGATAAGCTCATCTTT. The encoded protein is CALGELGAYVLGDNHTDKLIF.

This clone occurred many times. V and J are TRDV1 and TRDJ1; 10 nucleotides line up with TRDD3. This CDR3 comprises 17 residues. Germline CDR1 and CDR2: TSWWSYY and QGS. Trimming took 1 base from V and 2 from J; bases not matched to a gene: 7. CDR3 protein: CALGEQHVLGDTDKLIF. CDR3 DNA: TGTGCTCTTGGGGAACAGCACGTACTGGGGGATACCGATAAACTCATCTTT.

On this clone itself: This DNA translates differently at residue 14 from the TCRdb protein, which is that of a much larger clone; a read error is likely, and the protein shown is the DNA's own translation. V and J are TRDV1 and TRDJ1, with TRDD2 matching over 9 bases. No J gene was available from TCRdb, and it was assigned here by a germline match of the DNA. The J segment lost 2 bases and the V segment lost 5 bases, leaving 39 bases of the junction unmatched. CDR3 length: 26 amino acids. The germline gives CDR1 TSWWSYY, CDR2 QGS. The CDR3, as DNA: TGTGCTCTTGGGAACAACCCGCCTTCCTACCTAATCTGGTGGATACGCGAGAATGGGGAAACCGATAAACTCATCTTT. This translates into CALGNNPPSYLIWWIRENGETDKLIF.

This clone occurred a few times. TCRdb records a much larger clone's protein for this DNA, with a difference at residue 10 that likely arises from a read error; the protein given is the translation of the DNA. CDR3 residues: CALGDPPEGRGIVSIPLTAQLFF. The CDR3 region has the DNA TGTGCTCTTGGGGATCCCCCGGAAGGTCGGGGGATTGTGTCTATCCCTTTGACAGCACAACTCTTCTTT. J is TRDJ2 and V is TRDV1, with TRDD3 matching over 7 bases. The J gene was missing in TCRdb and was found by matching the end of the DNA to germline. CDR3 length: 23 residues. Germline V gives CDR1 TSWWSYY, CDR2 QGS. The trim removed 3 bases at V and 0 bases at J, leaving 25 bases unmatched.

A remark on this clone: TCRdb pairs this DNA with a much larger clone's protein that differs at residue 5, likely a read error; the protein shown was translated from the DNA. The V call is TRDV2, the J call TRDJ1; D call uncertain. TCRdb is silent on the J gene; assignment here came from matching the DNA to germline. The germline V gene encodes CDR1 GEAIGNYY and CDR2 EKD. The V gene lost 3 bases and the J gene lost 3 bases, with 16 bases spanning the gap. The CDR3 loop spans 15 amino acids. The CDR3 region is CACDALETEADKLIF. As DNA, the CDR3 is TGTGCCTGTGACGCCCTTGAAACGGAAGCCGATAAACTCATCTTT.

The sample holds a few counts of this clone. A far more abundant clone sits one base away, making this likely a read error. Different DNA sequences within this sample yield the same CDR3. V gene TRDV2 combines with J gene TRDJ1; 9 nucleotides match TRDD3. The CDR3 runs 19 residues. Germline loops: CDR1 GEAIGNYY, CDR2 EKD. DNA for the CDR3: TGTGCCTGTGACACCGGCCTTCGCTGGGGGATCCTTCACACCGATAAACTCATCTTC. It encodes CACDTGLRWGILHTDKLIF.

Comments on this clone: The amino acid sequence in TCRdb belongs to a much larger clone and departs from this DNA's translation at residue 9, likely a sequencing read error; the sequence shown is translated from the DNA. V and J are TRDV3 and TRDJ1; the match to TRDD3 covers 7 bases. The J gene comes from matching the DNA to germline here; TCRdb lacks it. Germline V gives CDR1 TVYSNPD, CDR2 GDNSRS (reference sequence). The CDR3 runs to 15 residues. The V segment lost 1 base and the J segment 8 bases; nucleotides outside the gene matches: 16. The CDR3 protein is CAFICRLGGTEKLIF. CDR3 sequence (DNA): TGTGCCTTTATTTGTCGGCTGGGGGGTACGGAAAAACTCATCTTT.

In regard to this clone: TCRdb attributes to this sequence the protein of a much larger clone, which differs from the DNA translation at residue 19; a read error is likely, and the protein displayed is translated from the DNA. The V gene is TRDV2, the J gene TRDJ1, with 13 bases matching TRDD3. In the absence of a J gene in TCRdb, the DNA was matched to germline to assign it here. Germline V gene lookup returns CDR1 GEAIGNYY and CDR2 EKD. This CDR3 contains 24 residues. The ends lost 1 base at V and 3 bases at J; junction bases unmatched: 28. The DNA for the CDR3 is TGTGCCTGTGACACTGGCCCTATTTCCGGCAAAGTACTGGGGGATACGCTAAACCCCGATAAACTCATCTTT. It specifies CACDTGPISGKVLGDTLNPDKLIF.

J gene calling gave no result, while the V gene is TRDV1; TRDD3, the table's D call, was not compared with the DNA. Germline values: CDR1 TSWWSYY, CDR2 QGS. This CDR3 comprises 14 residues. CDR3 in amino acids: CALGKERFWGILIF. The CDR3 nucleotides are TGTGCTCTTGGGAAGGAACGCTTCTGGGGGATTCTGATCTTT.

This clone was counted only a few times. This is likely an artifact of a read error, given a far larger clone one base away. This CDR3 is also generated by other DNA sequences in the sample. This chain joins TRDV1 and TRDJ1, with D perhaps given as TRDD2 or TRDD3 (9 bases each). The J gene was not available in TCRdb and was assigned here by matching the DNA to germline segments. V was shortened by 3 bases and J by 0 bases, with 38 bases between the two germline ends. The CDR3 contains 24 residues. The germline V gene encodes CDR1 TSWWSYY and CDR2 QGS. The chain's CDR3 is CALGEIGLPTKHTGGLLYTDKLIF. CDR3 sequence (DNA): TGTGCTCTTGGGGAGATCGGCCTTCCTACGAAACATACTGGGGGACTCCTATACACCGATAAACTCATCTTT.

As to this clone: TCRdb attributes to this sequence the protein of a much larger clone, which differs from the DNA translation at residue 12; a read error is likely, and the protein displayed is translated from the DNA. V is TRDV2 and J is TRDJ1; 11 nucleotides align to TRDD3. As TCRdb names no J gene, one was assigned here on the basis of a DNA match to germline. Germline-derived CDR1 and CDR2 are GEAIGNYY and EKD. This CDR3 has 19 amino acids. V dropped 1 base and J dropped 0; count of bases not matched to a gene: 12. The CDR3 DNA sequence: TGTGCCTGTGACACTGTTGGGGGATACGAGGGGGAATACACCGATAAACTCATCTTT. The encoded protein is CACDTVGGYEGEYTDKLIF.

This clone has just a few counts. One base separates it from a far larger clone, so it is likely a read error. Within the sample, other DNA sequences also encode this same CDR3. The CDR3 coding sequence is TGTGCCTGTGACGGGCTTACTGGGGTGGCATACACCGATAAACTCATCTTT. Protein product: CACDGLTGVAYTDKLIF. The chain employs TRDV2 and TRDJ1, with 7 nucleotides matching TRDD3. The J gene, missing from TCRdb, was assigned here through DNA to germline matching. V dropped 3 bases and J dropped 0; count of bases not matched to a gene: 12. Germline V gene lookup returns CDR1 GEAIGNYY and CDR2 EKD. This CDR3 contains 17 residues.

Comments on this clone: One base separates it from a far larger clone, so it is likely a read error. This sample includes further DNA sequences coding for the same CDR3. V is TRDV1 and J is TRDJ1; 12 bases are shared with TRDD3. The J gene, left out of TCRdb, was set here by checking the DNA against germline. The CDR3 is 19 amino acids. V shed 2 bases and J 3 bases; nucleotides not matched to a gene: 13. Germline CDR1 reads TSWWSYY; CDR2 reads QGS. The CDR3 here is CALGEITYWGILWPDKLIF. CDR3 sequence (DNA): TGTGCTCTTGGGGAAATCACATACTGGGGGATACTTTGGCCCGATAAACTCATCTTT.

A word on this clone: The protein TCRdb lists belongs to a much larger clone and differs from this DNA's translation at residue 14, which points to a read error; the protein shown is made from the DNA. The V call is TRDV1, the J call TRDJ1, with 11 nucleotides matching TRDD3. The germline V gene has CDR1 TSWWSYY and CDR2 QGS. CDR3 size: 16 residues. CDR3 amino acids: CALGEMVLGDTDKRIF. In DNA, the CDR3 is TGTGCTCTTGGGGAAATGGTTCTGGGGGATACCGATAAACGCATCTTT.

In this sample, this clone turned up many times. A far larger clone is off by one base, so a read error is likely. The J gene is TRDJ1, the V gene TRDV2, with TRDD3 matching 9 bases. The CDR3 is made up of 17 amino acids. Germline V CDR1 and CDR2: GEAIGNYY, EKD. With V trimmed by 0 bases and J by 1 base, 8 bases remained unmatched. Here the CDR3 reads CACDTAGGSGVTDKLIF. CDR3 DNA sequence: TGTGCCTGTGACACCGCTGGGGGATCCGGGGTCACCGATAAACTCATCTTT.

On this clone: TCRdb has a much larger clone's protein, which differs at residue 4 from the translation of this DNA, likely because of a read error; what is shown is the protein translated from the DNA. The J gene is TRDJ1, the V gene TRDV1; tentatively, D is TRDD2 or TRDD3 (8 bases each). Matching the DNA to germline supplied the J gene, which TCRdb does not give. Germline CDR1 TSWWSYY, CDR2 QGS. This CDR3 is 25 amino acids long. This CDR3 is CALRESNSFLRLLVLGARNGDKLIF. The CDR3 bases are TGTGCTCTTAGGGAATCAAATAGCTTCCTACGGCTTCTAGTACTGGGGGCTAGGAATGGGGATAAACTCATCTTT.

This clone showed up just a few times. TCRdb's listed protein matches a much larger clone and diverges from this DNA's translation at residue 6, likely through a read error; the protein shown comes from the DNA. The chain combines TRDV1 with TRDJ1, with 12 nucleotides matching TRDD3. This CDR3 spans 22 amino acids. The V segment lost 4 bases and the J segment 4 bases; nucleotides outside the gene matches: 25. Germline CDR1 reads TSWWSYY; CDR2 reads QGS. The CDR3 region has the DNA TGTGCTCTTGGGGGCGCCTCCCACCTTTTACTGGGGGATACTCTGGAGGGCGATAAACTCATCTTT. Translating gives CALGGASHLLLGDTLEGDKLIF.

For this clone: A far larger clone lies a single base away; this is likely a read error. The sample has other DNA sequences that encode this CDR3 too. The CDR3 reads CACDTVTLWEIRETQTDKLIF. The CDR3 DNA reads TGTGCCTGTGACACCGTAACCCTCTGGGAGATACGCGAAACCCAGACCGATAAGCTCATCTTT. With the J gene uncalled, the V gene is TRDV2; the D call in the table, TRDD3, was not verified against the DNA. The CDR3 length is 21 residues. Germline loops: CDR1 GEAIGNYY, CDR2 EKD.

This clone was counted only a few times. A read error likely explains why the TCRdb protein, taken from a much larger clone, differs from this DNA's translation at residue 4; the protein shown is translated from the DNA. J is TRDJ1 and V is TRDV3; 10 bases match TRDD3. This CDR3 spans 18 amino acids. Germline V gene data show CDR1 as TVYSNPD and CDR2 as GDNSRS (reference sequence). V dropped 5 bases and J dropped 2; count of bases not matched to a gene: 20. CDR3 sequence (DNA): TGTGCCCCACCTCCGCTACTTACTGGGGGATTAGGAACCGATAAACTCATCTTT. It is translated as CAPPPLLTGGLGTDKLIF.